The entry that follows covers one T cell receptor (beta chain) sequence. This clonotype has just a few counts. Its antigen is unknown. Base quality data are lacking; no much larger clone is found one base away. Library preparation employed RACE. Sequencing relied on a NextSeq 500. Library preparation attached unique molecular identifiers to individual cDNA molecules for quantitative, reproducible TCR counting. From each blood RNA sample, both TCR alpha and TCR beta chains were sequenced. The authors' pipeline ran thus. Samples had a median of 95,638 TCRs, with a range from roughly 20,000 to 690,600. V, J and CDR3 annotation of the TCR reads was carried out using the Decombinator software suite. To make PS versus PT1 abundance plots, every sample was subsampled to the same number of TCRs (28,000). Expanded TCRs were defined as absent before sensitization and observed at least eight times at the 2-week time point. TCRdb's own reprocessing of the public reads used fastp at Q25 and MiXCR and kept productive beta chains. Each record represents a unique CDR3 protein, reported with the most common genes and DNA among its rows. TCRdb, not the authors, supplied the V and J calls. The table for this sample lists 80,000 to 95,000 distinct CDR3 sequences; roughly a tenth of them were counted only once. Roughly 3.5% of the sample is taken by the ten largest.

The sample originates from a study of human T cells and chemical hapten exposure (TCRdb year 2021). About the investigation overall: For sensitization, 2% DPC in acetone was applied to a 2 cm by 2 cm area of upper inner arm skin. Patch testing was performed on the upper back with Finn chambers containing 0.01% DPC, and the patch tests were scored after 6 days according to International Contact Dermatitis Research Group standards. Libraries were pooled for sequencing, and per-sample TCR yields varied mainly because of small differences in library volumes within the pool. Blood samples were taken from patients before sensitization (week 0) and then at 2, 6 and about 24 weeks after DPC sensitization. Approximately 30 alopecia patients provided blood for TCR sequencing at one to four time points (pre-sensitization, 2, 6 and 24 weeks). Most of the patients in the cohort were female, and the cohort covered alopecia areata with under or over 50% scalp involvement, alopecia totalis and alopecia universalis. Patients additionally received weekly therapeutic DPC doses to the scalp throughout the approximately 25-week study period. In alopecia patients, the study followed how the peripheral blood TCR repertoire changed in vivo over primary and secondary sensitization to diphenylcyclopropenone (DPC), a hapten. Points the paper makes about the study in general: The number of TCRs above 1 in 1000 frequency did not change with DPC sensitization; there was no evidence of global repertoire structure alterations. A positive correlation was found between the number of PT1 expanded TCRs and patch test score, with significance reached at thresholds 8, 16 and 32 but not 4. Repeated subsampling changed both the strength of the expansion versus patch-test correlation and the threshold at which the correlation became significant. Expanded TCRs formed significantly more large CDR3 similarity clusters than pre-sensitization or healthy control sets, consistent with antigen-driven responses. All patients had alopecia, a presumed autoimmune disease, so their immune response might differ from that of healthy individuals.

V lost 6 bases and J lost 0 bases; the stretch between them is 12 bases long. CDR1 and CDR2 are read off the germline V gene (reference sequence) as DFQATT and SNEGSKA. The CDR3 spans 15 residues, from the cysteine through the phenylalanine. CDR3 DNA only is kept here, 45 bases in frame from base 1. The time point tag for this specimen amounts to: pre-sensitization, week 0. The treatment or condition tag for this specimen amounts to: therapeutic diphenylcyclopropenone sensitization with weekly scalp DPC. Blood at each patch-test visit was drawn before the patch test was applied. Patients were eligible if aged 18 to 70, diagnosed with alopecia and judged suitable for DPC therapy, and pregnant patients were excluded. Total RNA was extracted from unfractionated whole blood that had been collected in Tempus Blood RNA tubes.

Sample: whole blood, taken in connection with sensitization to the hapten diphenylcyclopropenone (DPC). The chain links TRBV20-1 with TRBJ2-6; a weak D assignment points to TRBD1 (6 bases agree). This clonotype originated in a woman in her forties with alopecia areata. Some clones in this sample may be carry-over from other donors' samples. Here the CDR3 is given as CSAPGTSSGANVLTF. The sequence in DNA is TGCAGTGCCCCCGGGACAAGCTCTGGGGCCAACGTCCTGACTTTC.